This T cell receptor (beta chain) originates from a study of blood T cell repertoires in COVID-19. Looking at the study overall: The United States, Italy and Spain provided the acute and convalescent COVID-19 samples. In each case, the material was cDNA or gDNA derived from T cells, B-cell-depleted T cells, or PBMCs.

Authors' data handling: It was from reference gene primer amplification that nucleated cell counts were estimated. Some clones are missing from TCRdb's copy, which holds only in-frame ones; the method was immunoSEQ multiplex PCR. From that table come the V and J calls and clone size; the DNA was used to work out D and trimming. Counted here are 200,000 to 250,000 clones, roughly 84% occurring once; the ten biggest clones make up roughly a tenth. This clone was seen a handful of times. The sample was peripheral blood. The sequence was obtained from a man aged 45-65 years with active or convalescent COVID-19.

CDR3 protein: CASSFYSNQPQHF. CDR3 bases: TGTGCCAGCAGCTTTTATAGCAATCAGCCCCAGCATTTT. This chain links TRBV5-8 with TRBJ1-5, with D unresolved. V lost 2 bases and J lost 0, with 3 bases in between. CDR3 size: 13 residues. Germline V lookup: CDR1 SGHTS, CDR2 YDEGEE.